Shown below are 26 T cell receptor beta chains from a single sample sequenced in a study of blood T cell repertoires in COVID-19. Here immunoSEQ multiplex PCR was the method, and the copy in TCRdb shows in-frame clones only, minus some. The sample has 90,000 to 140,000 clones; 85% are singletons. Sequences were obtained from peripheral blood. Source of these receptors: a middle-aged man with acute or convalescent COVID-19.

The chain has TRBV27 and TRBJ2-1; TRBD2 aligns across 7 bases. Germline V lookup: CDR1 MNHEY, CDR2 SMNVEV (reference sequence). The CDR3 is 17 residues long. V trimming: 4 bases; J trimming: 9 bases; junction bases outside the gene matches: 18. The DNA of the CDR3 is TGTGCCAGCAGTTATTTAACGCGGGGGTTGGGTCTTGGTGAGCAGTTCTTC. Its translation is CASSYLTRGLGLGEQFF.

This chain links TRBV7-9 with TRBJ2-7, with D possibly TRBD2 on 6 matching bases. CDR3 size: 12 residues. Germline CDR1 reads SEHNR; CDR2 reads FQNEAQ (reference sequence). Trimming cost V 8 bases and J 3 bases, with 11 bases left between them. The CDR3 DNA reads TGTGCCAGCCGCGGGGCGCACTACGAGCAGTACTTC. Protein product: CASRGAHYEQYF.

DNA for the CDR3: TGCGCCAGCAGCCCAGACAGGGGGCTTAACAATGAGCAGTTCTTC. Translating it yields CASSPDRGLNNEQFF. V is TRBV10-1 and J is TRBJ2-1; TRBD1 matches 10 bases. This CDR3 has 15 amino acids. Unmatched junction bases numbered 7, after V lost 6 bases and J lost 5 bases. Germline V CDR1 and CDR2: WNHNN, SYGVQD (reference sequence).

The chain's CDR3 is CASSSKSGVTETQYF. CDR3 sequence (DNA): TGTGCCAGCAGCTCGAAGAGCGGGGTCACGGAGACCCAGTACTTC. The chain carries TRBV5-4 and TRBJ2-5; 7 bases align to TRBD2. CDR1 is SGHNT and CDR2 is YYREEE in the germline V gene (reference sequence). V shed 3 bases and J 5 bases; nucleotides not matched to a gene: 10. CDR3 length equals 15 residues.

The chain is built from TRBV11-1 and TRBJ1-2; 7 bases align to TRBD1. This CDR3 is built from 15 residues. J was trimmed by 2 bases and V by 5 bases; bases with no gene match: 8. Looked up from germline, CDR1 is SGHAT and CDR2 is FQDESV (reference sequence). CDR3 sequence (DNA): TGTGCCAGCAGCCGTACAGGGGCCCAAAACTATGGCTACACCTTC. Residues: CASSRTGAQNYGYTF.

The rearrangement joins TRBV5-5 to TRBJ2-3; 12 bases align to TRBD2. Germline V gene sequence: CDR1 SGHKS, CDR2 YYEKEE (reference sequence). This CDR3 is built from 19 residues. Unmatched junction bases numbered 10, after V lost 2 bases and J lost 0 bases. The CDR3 sequence is CASSLRTSGTTLSTDTQYF. The CDR3 DNA is TGTGCCAGCAGCTTACGGACTAGCGGGACCACCTTAAGCACAGATACGCAGTATTTT.

The V and J genes are TRBV9 and TRBJ1-3, with no clear D. Germline V gene sequence: CDR1 SGDLS, CDR2 YYNGEE. CDR3 size: 15 residues. With 2 bases removed from V and 1 base from J, the gap between germline ends came to 10 bases. The CDR3 sequence is CASSVSQSSGNTIYF. Written as DNA, the CDR3 is TGTGCCAGCAGCGTTAGCCAGTCATCTGGAAACACCATATATTTT.

V gene TRBV28 combines with J gene TRBJ2-1; no firm D call. V lost 3 bases and J lost 0, with 12 bases in between. Germline V gene lookup returns CDR1 MDHEN and CDR2 SYDVKM. CDR3 size: 16 residues. The CDR3 loop is CASSFMEIVSYNEQFF. CDR3 DNA sequence: TGTGCCAGCAGTTTCATGGAGATAGTCTCCTACAATGAGCAGTTCTTC.

This clone was found once. This chain joins TRBV6-5 and TRBJ2-1, with 9 bases lining up with TRBD1. The CDR3 is 15 amino acids. J gave up 9 bases and V 2 bases, and 8 bases lay outside the gene matches. Germline lookup yields CDR1 MNHEY and CDR2 SVGAGI. The CDR3, as DNA: TGTGCCAGCAGTTACAAGGGGACAGGGCTGGGTGAGCAGTTCTTC. Protein: CASSYKGTGLGEQFF.

This clone was found once. J is TRBJ1-1 and V is TRBV10-2; D gene uncertain. In germline, CDR1 is WSHSY, CDR2 SAAADI. The CDR3 extends over 12 amino acids. Trimming removed 6 bases at V and 2 bases at J, with 7 bases between. The CDR3 nucleotides are TGCGCCAGCAGACACACCAACACTGAAGCTTTCTTT. This codes for CASRHTNTEAFF.

The rearrangement joins TRBV27 to TRBJ1-5; 7 nucleotides align to TRBD1. V shed 6 bases and J 5 bases; nucleotides not matched to a gene: 4. Per germline, CDR1 MNHEY and CDR2 SMNVEV (reference sequence). The CDR3 has 13 residues. The CDR3 region has the DNA TGTGCCAGCAGCCCAACAGGGGATCAGCCCCAGCATTTT. Its protein product is CASSPTGDQPQHF.

The chain uses TRBV28 and TRBJ2-5, with 8 bases identical to TRBD2. V trimming: 5 bases; J trimming: 2 bases; junction bases outside the gene matches: 4. The CDR3 is made up of 14 amino acids. Germline CDR1 reads MDHEN; CDR2 reads SYDVKM. CDR3 loop: CASSDGTRQETQYF. Here the CDR3 DNA reads TGTGCCAGCAGTGACGGGACTAGGCAAGAGACCCAGTACTTC. Complete variable domain (other parts from reference TRBV28 and TRBJ2-5): DVKVTQSSRYLVKRTGEKVFLECVQDMDHENMFWYRQDPGLGLRLIYFSYDVKMKEKGDIPEGYSVSREKKERFSLILESASTNQTSMYLCASSDGTRQETQYFGPGTRLLVL.

The V and J genes are TRBV19 and TRBJ1-5, with D possibly matching TRBD1 (6 bases). The V end was cut by 3 bases, the J end by 7 bases, with 13 bases between. The CDR3 has 14 amino acids. Germline V gene data show CDR1 as LNHDA and CDR2 as SQIVND (reference sequence). The CDR3 DNA reads as TGTGCCAGTAGTATCATGGGGGCGAGACAGCCCCAGCATTTT. Translation: CASSIMGARQPQHF.

This clone has only a few counts. This sequence joins TRBV3-1 (or the pseudogene TRBV3-2) and TRBJ1-5, with 8 positions matching TRBD1. After removal of 4 bases from V and 3 bases from J, the junction contained 5 bases not matched to a gene. Germline V gene data show CDR1 as LGHDT and CDR2 as YNNKEL (reference sequence). CDR3 size: 15 residues. CDR3 protein: CASSRGTGFNQPQHF. In DNA form, the CDR3 reads TGTGCCAGCAGCCGCGGGACAGGCTTCAATCAGCCCCAGCATTTT.

This chain links TRBV7-9 with TRBJ2-7, with a tentative D call TRBD1 (6 bases). The CDR3 is 16 residues long. The V gene's germline CDR1 is SEHNR and CDR2 FQNEAQ (reference sequence). Trimming left V 5 bases short and J 5 bases short, with 22 bases between. CDR3 residues: CASSPQPGTSLDEQYF. As DNA, the CDR3 is TGTGCCAGCAGCCCACAACCAGGGACATCTCTCGACGAGCAGTACTTC.

This chain joins TRBV30 and TRBJ2-1; the match to TRBD2 covers 8 bases. CDR1 and CDR2 (germline): GTSNPN, SVGIG (reference sequence). With V trimmed by 0 bases and J by 2 bases, 6 bases remained unmatched. The CDR3 sequence is 16 residues long. The DNA for the CDR3 is TGTGCCTGGAGTGTACCCTACGGGAGGGCCTACAATGAGCAGTTCTTC. It yields the protein CAWSVPYGRAYNEQFF.

V gene TRBV30 combines with J gene TRBJ2-3, with D unresolved. This CDR3 region has 15 residues. The V gene lost 3 bases and the J gene lost 1 base, with 14 bases spanning the gap. In germline, CDR1 is GTSNPN, CDR2 SVGIG (reference sequence). As DNA, the CDR3 is TGTGCCTGGAGAGCTGGGTTTGGGCGCACAGATACGCAGTATTTT. It encodes CAWRAGFGRTDTQYF.

The rearrangement links TRBV30 to TRBJ2-3; D unclear. The CDR3 loop spans 16 amino acids. V was shortened by 5 bases and J by 4 bases, with 22 bases between the two germline ends. Germline V gene data show CDR1 as GTSNPN and CDR2 as SVGIG (reference sequence). In DNA form, the CDR3 reads TGTGCCTGGTTGAACGAGCGAGCCCGCGTCCCAGATACGCAGTATTTT. It is translated as CAWLNERARVPDTQYF. The variable domain in full, completed from reference TRBV30 and TRBJ2-3, reads SQTIHQWPATLVQPVGSPLSLECTVEGTSNPNLYWYRQAAGRGLQLLFYSVGIGQISSEVPQNLSASRPQDRQFILSSKKLLLSDSGFYLCAWLNERARVPDTQYFGPGTRLTVL.

This sequence joins TRBV7-3 and TRBJ1-6; D might be TRBD1 (5 bases). The V gene's germline CDR1 is SGHTA and CDR2 FQGTGA. V lost 5 bases to trimming and J lost 0 bases, with 11 bases between them. The CDR3 consists of 16 residues. DNA for the CDR3: TGTGCCAGCAGCGAACGGGGGAGCTCCTATAATTCACCCCTCCACTTT. Amino acids: CASSERGSSYNSPLHF.

The rearrangement uses TRBV6-5 and TRBJ1-1; D is ambiguous. The CDR3 runs 16 residues. Trimming shortened V by 1 base and J by 1 base, and 13 bases separated the two germline ends. Germline CDR1 reads MNHEY; CDR2 reads SVGAGI. This CDR3 is CASSYYPTPKNTEAFF. CDR3 coding DNA: TGTGCCAGCAGTTACTACCCGACACCTAAGAACACTGAAGCTTTCTTT.

This clone was detected only once. The V gene is TRBV11-3, the J gene TRBJ2-7, with 11 bases identical to TRBD2. From germline, CDR1 is SGHNT and CDR2 YENEEA. Losses at the gene ends were 1 base for V and 6 bases for J; bases not matched to a gene: 5. The CDR3 is 15 residues long. The CDR3 DNA reads TGTGCCAGCAGCTTAGGACTAGCGGGATTTAGCGAGCAGTACTTC. The encoded protein is CASSLGLAGFSEQYF.

As regards this clone: The germline gene is not matched at one end of the junction; a read error may be the cause. The CDR3 sequence is CASSQGNNGYTF. The CDR3 nucleotides read TGTGCCAGCAGTCAGGGTAACAATGGCTACACCTTC. The chain has TRBV7-9 and TRBJ1-2; weak D call: TRBD1 (5 bases). CDR3 length: 12 amino acids. The V gene's germline CDR1 is SEHNR and CDR2 FQNEAQ (reference sequence). Using reference TRBV7-9 and TRBJ1-2 for the parts outside the CDR3, the full variable domain is DTGVSQNPRHKITKRGQNVTFRCDPISEHNRLYWYRQTLGQGPEFLTYFQNEAQLEKSRLLSDRFSAERPKGSFSTLEIQRTEQGDSAMYLCASSQGNNGYTFGSGTRLTVV.

This rearrangement joins TRBV10-3 to TRBJ2-7, with 8 bases fitting TRBD1. The trim removed 3 bases at V and 3 bases at J, leaving 13 bases unmatched. The CDR3 consists of 17 residues. Looked up from germline, CDR1 is ENHRY and CDR2 is SYGVKD. CDR3: CAISDSTVGQAVYEQYF. The CDR3 nucleotides are TGTGCCATCAGTGACTCGACCGTGGGACAGGCGGTCTACGAGCAGTACTTC.

The rearrangement links TRBV3-1 (or the pseudogene TRBV3-2) to TRBJ2-3; unclear D gene. The CDR3 is made up of 14 amino acids. Trimming pared 0 bases from V and 1 base from J, leaving 5 bases between. Germline V CDR1 and CDR2: LGHDT, YNNKEL (reference sequence). The CDR3 spells CASSQEVGTDTQYF. CDR3 DNA: TGTGCCAGCAGCCAAGAGGTAGGCACAGATACGCAGTATTTT.

V usage is TRBV13 and J usage is TRBJ2-7, with 8 positions matching TRBD2. The trim removed 5 bases at V and 3 bases at J, leaving 9 bases unmatched. CDR1 is PRHDT, CDR2 FYEKMQ, per germline (reference sequence). The CDR3 runs 15 residues. CDR3 amino acids: CASSPRVAGFYEQYF. As DNA, the CDR3 is TGTGCCAGCAGCCCCCGGGTAGCGGGATTCTACGAGCAGTACTTC.

This clone occurred once. V and J are TRBV24-1 and TRBJ2-6, with 7 bases aligning to TRBD2. V shed 4 bases and J 3 bases; nucleotides not matched to a gene: 5. Germline CDR1 and CDR2: KGHDR and SFDVKD. The CDR3 contains 16 residues. The DNA of the CDR3 is TGTGCCACCAGTGACCCCGCGGGGGATGGGGCCAACGTCCTGACTTTC. This encodes CATSDPAGDGANVLTF.